This is a list of T cell receptor beta chains from one sample in a study of chemoradiotherapy in HPV16-positive cancers. TCRdb keeps only in-frame clones here, not all; method: immunoSEQ multiplex PCR. The sample has 5,100 or so clones; roughly 79% are singletons. This specimen consisted of tumor tissue, obtained from a patient who underwent chemoradiotherapy. These receptors originate from a human donor with HPV-associated anogenital cancer. The CDR3 runs from the conserved cysteine through the conserved F or W. A D gene is named only where the DNA matches it firmly. Clone size is stated in some rows and not others, as once, few, many or a class when expanded.

CDR3	DNA	size	V	D	J
CASSSRHLGPTDTQYF	TGTGCCAGCAGCTCGCGACACTTAGGGCCCACAGATACGCAGTATTTT	NA	TRBV11-2	NA	TRBJ2-3
CASSPTGGWGQPQHF	TGTGCCAGCAGCCCCACAGGGGGCTGGGGTCAGCCCCAGCATTTT	few	TRBV7-4	TRBD1	TRBJ1-5
CASSAGGQGNSPLHF	TGTGCCAGCAGCGCCGGAGGTCAAGGTAATTCACCCCTCCACTTT	NA	TRBV9	NA	TRBJ1-6
CASSTGLGHRSGANVLTF	TGTGCCAGTAGTACAGGGTTGGGTCACAGATCTGGGGCCAACGTCCTGACTTTC	NA	TRBV19	NA	TRBJ2-6
CASSIHGGGGQETQYF	TGTGCCAGTAGTATTCACGGCGGGGGGGGACAAGAGACCCAGTACTTC	NA	TRBV19	TRBD2	TRBJ2-5
CARRPDDEKLFF	TGTGCCAGACGACCAGATGATGAAAAACTGTTTTTT	NA	TRBV19	NA	TRBJ1-4
CASSIDLATGGWEQYF	TGTGCCAGTAGTATAGACTTGGCGACAGGGGGCTGGGAGCAGTACTTC	medium-sized	TRBV19	TRBD1	TRBJ2-7
CASSLSTATYNSPLHF	TGTGCCAGCAGTTTATCTACGGCAACCTATAATTCACCCCTCCACTTT	once	TRBV28	NA	TRBJ1-6
CASSLTGGAGQPQHF	TGTGCCAGCAGCCTGACAGGGGGCGCGGGTCAGCCCCAGCATTTT	once	TRBV7-3	TRBD1	TRBJ1-5
CASSVQGGSTEAFF	TGTGCCAGCAGCGTACAAGGCGGCAGCACTGAAGCTTTCTTT	once	TRBV7-9	NA	TRBJ1-1